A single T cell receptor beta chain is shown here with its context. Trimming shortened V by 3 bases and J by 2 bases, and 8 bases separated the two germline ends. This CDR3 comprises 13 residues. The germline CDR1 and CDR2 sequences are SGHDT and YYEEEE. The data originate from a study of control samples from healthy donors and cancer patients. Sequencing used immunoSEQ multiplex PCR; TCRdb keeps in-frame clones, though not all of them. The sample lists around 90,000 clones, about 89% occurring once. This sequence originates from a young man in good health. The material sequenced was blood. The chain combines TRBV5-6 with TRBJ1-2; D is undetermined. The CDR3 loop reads CASSSGRNYGYTF. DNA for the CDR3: TGTGCCAGCAGCTCGGGGAGAAACTATGGCTACACCTTC.